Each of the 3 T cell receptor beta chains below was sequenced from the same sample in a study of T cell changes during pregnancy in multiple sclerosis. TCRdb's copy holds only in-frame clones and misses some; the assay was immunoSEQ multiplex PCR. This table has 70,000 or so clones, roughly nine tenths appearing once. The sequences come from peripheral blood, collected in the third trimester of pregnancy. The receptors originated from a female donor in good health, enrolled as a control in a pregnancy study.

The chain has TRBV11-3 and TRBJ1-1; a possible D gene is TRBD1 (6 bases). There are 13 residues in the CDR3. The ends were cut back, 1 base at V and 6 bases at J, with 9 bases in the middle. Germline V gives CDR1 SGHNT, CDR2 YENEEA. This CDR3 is CASSLGTDAEAFF. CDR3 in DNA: TGTGCCAGCAGCTTAGGGACAGACGCTGAAGCTTTCTTT.

CDR3 bases: TGCGCCAGCCTGATAGCGGGGTCCAGCTCCTACAATGAGCAGTTCTTC. It codes for CASLIAGSSSYNEQFF. This rearrangement joins TRBV5-1 to TRBJ2-1, with 8 bases that match TRBD2. CDR1 SGHRS and CDR2 YFSETQ come from the germline V gene. The V gene end was trimmed by 7 bases and the J gene end by 0 bases; junction bases not matched to a gene: 9. The CDR3 totals 16 residues.

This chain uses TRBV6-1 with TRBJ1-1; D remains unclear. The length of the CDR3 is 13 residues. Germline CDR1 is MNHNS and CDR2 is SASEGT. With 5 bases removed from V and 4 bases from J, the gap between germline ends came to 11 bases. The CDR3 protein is CASSPQVLTEAFF. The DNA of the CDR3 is TGTGCCAGCAGTCCTCAAGTACTCACTGAAGCTTTCTTT.